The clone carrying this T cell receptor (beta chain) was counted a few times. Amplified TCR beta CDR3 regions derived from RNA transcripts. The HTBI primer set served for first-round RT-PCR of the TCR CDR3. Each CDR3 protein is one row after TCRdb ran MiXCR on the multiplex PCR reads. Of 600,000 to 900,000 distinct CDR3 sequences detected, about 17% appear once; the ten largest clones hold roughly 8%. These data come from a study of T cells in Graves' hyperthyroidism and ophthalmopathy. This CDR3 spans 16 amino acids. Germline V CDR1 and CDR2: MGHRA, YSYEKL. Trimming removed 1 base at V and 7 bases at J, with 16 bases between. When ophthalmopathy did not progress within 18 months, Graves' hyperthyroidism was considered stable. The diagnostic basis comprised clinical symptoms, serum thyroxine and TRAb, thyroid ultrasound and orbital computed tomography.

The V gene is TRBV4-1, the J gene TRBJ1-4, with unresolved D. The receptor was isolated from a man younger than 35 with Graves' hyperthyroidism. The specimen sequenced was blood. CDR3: CASSQVHIPVSEKLFF. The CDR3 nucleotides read TGCGCCAGCAGCCAAGTCCACATCCCGGTTAGTGAAAAACTGTTTTTT.